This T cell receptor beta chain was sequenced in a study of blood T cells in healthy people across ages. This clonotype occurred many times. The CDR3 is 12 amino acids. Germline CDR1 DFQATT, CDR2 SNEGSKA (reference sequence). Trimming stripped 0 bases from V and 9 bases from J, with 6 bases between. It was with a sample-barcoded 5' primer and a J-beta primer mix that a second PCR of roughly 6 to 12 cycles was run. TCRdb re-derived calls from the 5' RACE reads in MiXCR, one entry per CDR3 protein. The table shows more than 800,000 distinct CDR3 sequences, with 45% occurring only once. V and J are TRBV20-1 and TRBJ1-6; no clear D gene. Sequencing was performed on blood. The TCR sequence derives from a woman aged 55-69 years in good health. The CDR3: CSARDTASPLHF. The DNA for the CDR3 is TGCAGTGCTAGAGATACGGCTTCACCCCTCCACTTT.